The 15 T cell receptor beta chains given below trace back to one sample, sequenced in a study of cytomegalovirus exposure and HLA in healthy donors. Use of 60 Vbeta and 13 Jbeta primers characterized the PCR. Data came from immunoSEQ multiplex PCR; TCRdb stores just in-frame clones and leaves some out. This table has about 83,000 clones, about four fifths appearing once. The sequencing sample was made of PBMCs. The receptors were gathered from a man aged 60-69 years in good health and CMV-seronegative.

This sequence joins TRBV29-1 and TRBJ1-1; D gene ambiguous. V was trimmed by 0 bases and J by 0 bases, leaving 14 bases between them. Germline lookup yields CDR1 SQVTM and CDR2 ANQGSEA. The CDR3 covers 16 residues. The CDR3 loop reads CSVEDPPGGMNTEAFF. The CDR3, as DNA: TGCAGCGTTGAAGATCCCCCGGGAGGAATGAACACTGAAGCTTTCTTT.

The chain employs TRBV5-1 and TRBJ1-6, with 12 bases matching TRBD1. The germline CDR1 and CDR2 sequences are SGHRS and YFSETQ. The CDR3 loop spans 19 amino acids. J gave up 5 bases and V 5 bases, and 14 bases lay outside the gene matches. The CDR3 DNA reads as TGCGCCAGCAGAAATGCTCCGGGACAGGGGGCGGGGGATAATTCACCCCTCCACTTT. This encodes CASRNAPGQGAGDNSPLHF. Based on the CDR3 plus reference TRBV5-1 and TRBJ1-6, the full variable domain is KAGVTQTPRYLIKTRGQQVTLSCSPISGHRSVSWYQQTPGQGLQFLFEYFSETQRNKGNFPGRFSGRQFSNSRSEMNVSTLELGDSALYLCASRNAPGQGAGDNSPLHFGNGTRLTVT.

This chain links TRBV12-2 with TRBJ2-1; the table assigns TRBD2, which was not confirmed against the DNA. TRBV12-2 has pseudogene status. This CDR3 has 17 amino acids. In nucleotides, the CDR3 is TGTGCAAGTCGCTTCCATGCGACTAACCCTCTATGCAATGAGCAGTTCTTC. Translation: CASRFHATNPLCNEQFF.

The gene calls are TRBV28 and TRBJ1-2, with 7 bases fitting TRBD1. V lost 6 bases to trimming and J lost 0 bases; unmatched junction nucleotides: 10. Germline CDR1 and CDR2: MDHEN and SYDVKM. CDR3 length: 16 amino acids. CDR3 protein: CASRGADGTANYGYTF. The CDR3 DNA reads as TGTGCCAGCAGGGGGGCGGACGGGACAGCTAACTATGGCTACACCTTC.

This chain uses TRBV19 with TRBJ1-6; unclear D gene. V was shortened by 7 bases and J by 5 bases, with 12 bases between the two germline ends. This CDR3 region has 14 residues. Germline V CDR1 and CDR2: LNHDA, SQIVND (reference sequence). The CDR3 nucleotides read TGTGCCAGTACTCGGGGATCCAATAATTCACCCCTCCACTTT. It codes for CASTRGSNNSPLHF.

The chain uses TRBV30 and TRBJ2-2; D may be TRBD2 (7 bases). Germline loops: CDR1 GTSNPN, CDR2 SVGIG (reference sequence). The CDR3 has 13 residues. V lost 0 bases, J lost 6 bases, and 8 bases lay in between. CDR3 in DNA: TGTGCCTGGAGTGTAGGGGGGGCCGGGGAGCTGTTTTTT. Its protein product is CAWSVGGAGELFF.

For the CDR3, the DNA is TGTGCCTGGAGTGGCGTAGGGGGCCATCAGCCCCAGCATTTT. Its translation: CAWSGVGGHQPQHF. The rearrangement joins TRBV30 to TRBJ1-5; 7 bases line up with TRBD1. J gave up 5 bases and V 1 base, and 5 bases lay outside the gene matches. The CDR3 consists of 14 residues. Germline loops: CDR1 GTSNPN, CDR2 SVGIG (reference sequence). Combining the CDR3 with reference TRBV30 and TRBJ1-5 gives the whole variable domain SQTIHQWPATLVQPVGSPLSLECTVEGTSNPNLYWYRQAAGRGLQLLFYSVGIGQISSEVPQNLSASRPQDRQFILSSKKLLLSDSGFYLCAWSGVGGHQPQHFGDGTRLSIL.

The chain joins TRBV2 to TRBJ1-2; no firm D call. The CDR3 consists of 13 residues. Deletions cut 3 bases from V and 2 bases from J, with 7 bases between. The germline CDR1 and CDR2 sequences are SNHLY and FYNNEI. CDR3 sequence: CASSEGRNYGYTF. The CDR3 DNA sequence: TGTGCCAGCAGTGAGGGCAGAAACTATGGCTACACCTTC.

The genes are TRBV19 and TRBJ1-2, with unresolved D. In germline, CDR1 is LNHDA, CDR2 SQIVND (reference sequence). The V end lost 3 bases, the J end lost 8 bases, and 22 bases lay between the germline ends. CDR3 length: 16 residues. This CDR3 is CASSIPDNRRGGGYTF. The CDR3 DNA follows: TGTGCCAGTAGTATCCCCGATAACCGCCGGGGTGGGGGCTACACCTTC.

This clone turned up a few times. This chain connects TRBV5-1 to TRBJ2-6; D uncertain. CDR1 and CDR2 (germline): SGHRS, YFSETQ. The CDR3 is 15 amino acids. Trimming shortened V by 7 bases and J by 0 bases, and 11 bases separated the two germline ends. Here the CDR3 DNA reads TGCGCCAGCGCACACCAAGACTCTGGGGCCAACGTCCTGACTTTC. It codes for CASAHQDSGANVLTF.

Regarding this clone: Compared with germline, one end of the junction differs, possibly owing to a read error. The rearrangement joins TRBV7-9 to TRBJ2-3; possibly TRBD1 or TRBD2 for D (5 bases each). Germline CDR1 reads SEHNR; CDR2 reads FQNEAQ (reference sequence). The CDR3 sequence is 12 residues long. The CDR3 reads CSSGRAQDTQYF. The CDR3 region has the DNA TGTTCCAGCGGCAGGGCCCAAGATACGCAGTATTTT.

The V and J genes are TRBV28 and TRBJ1-6; 7 bases are shared with TRBD1. CDR1 and CDR2 (germline): MDHEN, SYDVKM. The CDR3 is 15 residues long. Unmatched junction bases numbered 10, after V lost 6 bases and J lost 8 bases. CDR3 sequence: CASSPRGTAHSPLHF. CDR3 nucleotides: TGTGCCAGCAGCCCTCGGGGGACAGCCCATTCACCCCTCCACTTT.

This rearrangement joins TRBV2 to TRBJ2-1, with D perhaps TRBD2 (5 bases). The CDR3 is made up of 17 amino acids. Germline loops: CDR1 SNHLY, CDR2 FYNNEI. V was clipped by 6 bases and J by 1 base, with 19 bases between them. This CDR3 reads CASRVGLGGLSYNEQFF. The CDR3 region has the DNA TGTGCCAGCAGGGTGGGTTTGGGCGGGCTATCCTACAATGAGCAGTTCTTC.

The genes are TRBV14 and TRBJ2-4, with D possibly TRBD1 on 5 matching bases. Per germline, CDR1 SGHDN and CDR2 FVKESK. CDR3 length equals 18 residues. The V and J ends lost 0 bases and 2 bases respectively, with 17 bases between them. CDR3 DNA sequence: TGTGCCAGCAGCCAAGAGATCTGGGGCGTTGGAACCAAAAACATTCAGTACTTC. Protein sequence: CASSQEIWGVGTKNIQYF.

The genes are TRBV2 and TRBJ2-2, with 12 bases fitting TRBD2. This CDR3 is built from 17 residues. Germline assignment: CDR1 SNHLY and CDR2 FYNNEI. Trimming cost V 7 bases and J 4 bases; bases outside gene matches: 10. DNA of the CDR3: TGTGCCAGCAAAGCTCCTAGCGGGGGGGCCCCCACCGGGGAGCTGTTTTTT. Translation: CASKAPSGGAPTGELFF.